This T cell receptor (beta chain) was recorded in a study of blood T cell repertoires in COVID-19. Study-level information: There were acute and convalescent COVID-19 samples, and they came from the United States, Italy and Spain.

The CDR3 spans 12 residues. V was trimmed by 3 bases and J by 3 bases, leaving 4 bases between them. From germline, CDR1 is KGHDR and CDR2 SFDVKD. Sequenced by immunoSEQ multiplex PCR; TCRdb stores in-frame clones only, minus some. The table records over 200,000 clones, approximately 89% of them present only once. The source material was PBMCs or T cells enriched from blood (not recorded which). This rearrangement joins TRBV24-1 to TRBJ2-5; D uncertain. The receptor was isolated from a woman in her twenties or thirties who had been exposed to COVID-19. CDR3 protein: CATSDQKETQYF. The CDR3 nucleotides are TGTGCCACCAGTGATCAGAAAGAGACCCAGTACTTC.